This T cell receptor (beta chain) was sequenced during a study of shared T cell receptors in the human thymus. CDR3 length equals 16 residues. Germline CDR1 reads SEHNR; CDR2 reads FQNEAQ (reference sequence). Assay used: immunoSEQ multiplex PCR; TCRdb lists only in-frame clones, some missing. The profile shows approximately 660,000 clones, 88% of them singletons. Concerning this clone: One end of the junction does not line up with germline, which may come from a read error.

These data were also reused for a study on human thymus T cells. From that second work: Each of the donors was a healthy Finnish infant who was undergoing open corrective cardiac surgery for congenital heart defects. The source of the thymus tissue was resections taken during corrective heart surgery. Use of V and J genes seemed skewed within the thymic and blood repertoires. Related research examined unrelated individuals and reported that their thymic repertoires overlapped highly.

The specimen was thymocytes. The TCR was taken from a boy in the first two years of life with a congenital heart defect. The chain recombines TRBV7-9 with TRBJ2-1; TRBD2 agrees at 8 bases. CDR3 nucleotide sequence: TGTGCCAGCAGCTTTCCAGCGGGAGCGCCCTACGATGAGCAGTTCTTC. Protein: CASSFPAGAPYDEQFF.